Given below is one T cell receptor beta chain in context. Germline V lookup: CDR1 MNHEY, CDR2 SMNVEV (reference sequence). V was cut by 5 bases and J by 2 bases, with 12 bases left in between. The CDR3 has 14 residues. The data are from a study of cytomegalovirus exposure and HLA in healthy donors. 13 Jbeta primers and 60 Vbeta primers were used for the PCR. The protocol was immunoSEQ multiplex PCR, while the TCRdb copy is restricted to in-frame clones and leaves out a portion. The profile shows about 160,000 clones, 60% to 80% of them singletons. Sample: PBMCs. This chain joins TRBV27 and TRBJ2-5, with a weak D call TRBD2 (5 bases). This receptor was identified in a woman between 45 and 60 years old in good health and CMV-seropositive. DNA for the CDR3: TGTGCCAGCAGTCCAACTAGAAGGCAAGAGACCCAGTACTTC. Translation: CASSPTRRQETQYF.